Each of the 30 T cell receptor beta chains below was sequenced from the same sample in a study of radiation and T cells in renal cell carcinoma (dated by TCRdb to 2020 to 2022). This specimen's time point label, interpreted: baseline pretreatment blood. The treatment or condition label of this sample denotes: 15 Gy SBRT to primary tumor, nephrectomy 4 weeks later. Library generation was performed with the immunoSEQ multiplex PCR assay. TCRdb obtained this table from immuneACCESS and retained in-frame rearrangements with V and J assigned. These tables miss some clones; where compared with another copy, unresolved V genes account for less than half of the shortfall, and the remainder is unexplained. This sample lists about 20,000 clones; 80% were detected once. Roughly 40% of the sample is taken by the ten largest. This specimen was blood, taken from a patient whose treatment included radiotherapy and nephrectomy. All receptors derive from a man aged 60 to 75 with renal cell carcinoma.

This sequence joins TRBV7-2 and TRBJ1-2; the D gene is possibly TRBD1 (5 bases). Deletions cut 2 bases from V and 3 bases from J, with 16 bases between. The CDR3 has 16 residues. Germline values: CDR1 SGHTA, CDR2 FQGNSA. CDR3 DNA sequence: TGTGCCAGCAGCTTATCCCCTGATGGGGCGGACTATGGCTACACCTTC. It encodes CASSLSPDGADYGYTF.

The chain has TRBV30 and TRBJ1-1, with D uncertain. Germline V CDR1 and CDR2: GTSNPN, SVGIG (reference sequence). Trimming pared 3 bases from V and 7 bases from J, leaving 21 bases between. The CDR3 has 15 residues. The CDR3 is CAWRRFGRPVDEAFF. CDR3 in DNA: TGTGCCTGGAGGAGATTCGGACGGCCCGTTGATGAAGCTTTCTTT.

CDR3 residues: CASSLGGSGASYEQYF. CDR3 sequence (DNA): TGTGCCAGCAGCTTGGGTGGTAGCGGGGCCTCCTACGAGCAGTACTTC. The chain joins TRBV5-4 to TRBJ2-7; 8 nucleotides agree with TRBD2. Unmatched junction bases numbered 5, after V lost 0 bases and J lost 0 bases. This CDR3 is 16 amino acids long. The V gene's germline CDR1 is SGHNT and CDR2 YYREEE (reference sequence).

The chain is built from TRBV7-6 and TRBJ1-1, with D unclear. Germline V gives CDR1 SGHVS, CDR2 FNYEAQ. Trimming pared 5 bases from V and 0 bases from J, leaving 10 bases between. The CDR3 is 14 residues long. CDR3 DNA sequence: TGTGCCAGCAGCAACCAAGTATTGAACACTGAAGCTTTCTTT. Amino acids: CASSNQVLNTEAFF.

The chain combines TRBV7-8 with TRBJ2-7; perhaps TRBD2 as D (5 bases). Trimming shortened V by 1 base and J by 7 bases, and 14 bases separated the two germline ends. Germline CDR1 reads SGHVS; CDR2 reads FQNEAQ. The CDR3 is made up of 14 amino acids. The DNA for the CDR3 is TGTGCCAGCAGCTTAGGACGGGGATCGGGGGAGCAGTACTTC. Amino acid sequence: CASSLGRGSGEQYF. The full variable domain, completed using reference TRBV7-8 and TRBJ2-7, is GAGVSQSPRYKVAKRGQDVALRCDPISGHVSLFWYQQALGQGPEFLTYFQNEAQLDKSGLPSDRFFAERPEGSVSTLKIQRTQQEDSAVYLCASSLGRGSGEQYFGPGTRLTVT.

V gene TRBV15 combines with J gene TRBJ2-1; 8 bases align to TRBD2. J lost 4 bases, V lost 3 bases, and 2 bases had no gene match. The CDR3 is 14 amino acids. Per germline, CDR1 LNHNV and CDR2 YYDKDF (reference sequence). Here the CDR3 reads CATSSGTRYNEQFF. In DNA, the CDR3 is TGTGCCACCAGCAGCGGGACTAGATACAATGAGCAGTTCTTC. The full variable domain, with the rest looked up from reference TRBV15 and TRBJ2-1, is DAMVIQNPRYQVTQFGKPVTLSCSQTLNHNVMYWYQQKSSQAPKLLFHYYDKDFNNEADTPDNFQSRRPNTSFCFLDIRSPGLGDTAMYLCATSSGTRYNEQFFGPGTRLTVL.

This clone was counted only a few times. This chain joins TRBV6-1 and TRBJ1-6; D perhaps matches TRBD1 (6 bases). This CDR3 contains 14 residues. Germline assignment: CDR1 MNHNS and CDR2 SASEGT. Trimming removed 1 base from V and 14 bases from J, with 15 bases in between. CDR3 amino acids: CASSEGQGFVTLHF. In DNA, the CDR3 is TGTGCCAGCAGTGAAGGCCAGGGGTTTGTGACCCTCCACTTT.

This clone appeared a single time. The chain combines TRBV11-2 with TRBJ2-7, with a weak D call TRBD2 (5 bases). Looked up from germline, CDR1 is SGHAT and CDR2 is FQNNGV. CDR3 size: 15 residues. The germline V and J ends were trimmed by 4 bases and 3 bases, with 16 bases remaining between them. CDR3 residues: CASSWLRGPGYEQYF. The CDR3 coding sequence is TGTGCCAGCAGCTGGCTAAGAGGGCCCGGCTACGAGCAGTACTTC.

The rearrangement uses TRBV2 and TRBJ2-5; D possibly corresponds to TRBD1 (6 bases). Germline V gene data show CDR1 as SNHLY and CDR2 as FYNNEI. V lost 7 bases and J lost 7, with 22 bases in between. The CDR3 has 15 residues. This CDR3 reads CASNSGQPRATTQYF. The DNA for the CDR3 is TGTGCCAGCAATTCCGGACAGCCCCGGGCAACGACCCAGTACTTC.

The rearrangement links TRBV5-6 to TRBJ2-1; D is tentatively TRBD1 or TRBD2 (5 bases each). This CDR3 is 16 amino acids long. Trimming left V 0 bases short and J 5 bases short, with 15 bases between. Germline assignment: CDR1 SGHDT and CDR2 YYEEEE. CDR3 sequence: CASSLEGSGSHNEQFF. Written as DNA, the CDR3 is TGTGCCAGCAGCTTGGAGGGGAGTGGGTCACACAATGAGCAGTTCTTC.

The chain joins TRBV29-1 to TRBJ1-2; D ambiguous. Trimming removed 5 bases from V and 8 bases from J, with 18 bases in between. Germline assignment: CDR1 SQVTM and CDR2 ANQGSEA. The CDR3 runs to 13 residues. CDR3 sequence: CSVLGDPVLGYTF. CDR3 sequence (DNA): TGCAGCGTTCTCGGCGACCCCGTATTGGGCTACACCTTC.

The V call is TRBV6-5, the J call TRBJ1-2; 7 bases map to TRBD1. The CDR3 spans 14 residues. The trim removed 7 bases at V and 4 bases at J, leaving 9 bases unmatched. In germline, CDR1 is MNHEY, CDR2 SVGAGI. CDR3 in amino acids: CASTEGAGGYGYTF. CDR3 nucleotide sequence: TGTGCCAGCACCGAGGGGGCCGGAGGCTATGGCTACACCTTC.

The CDR3 region has the DNA TGTGCCAGCAGCTTGTTTCTAGCGGGATCAGAGCAGTTCTTC. Protein: CASSLFLAGSEQFF. The rearrangement uses TRBV7-9 and TRBJ2-1; TRBD2 agrees at 9 bases. This CDR3 has 14 residues. CDR1 is SEHNR and CDR2 is FQNEAQ in the germline V gene (reference sequence). The junction had 7 bases not matched to a gene; V was cut back by 3 bases and J by 10 bases.

The V gene is TRBV18, the J gene TRBJ1-5, with no clear D. Trimming stripped 3 bases from V and 0 bases from J, with 6 bases between. Germline CDR1 reads KGHSH; CDR2 reads LQKENI. This CDR3 spans 14 amino acids. The CDR3 loop is CASSPSNSNQPQHF. The CDR3 DNA reads TGTGCCAGCTCACCCAGCAATAGCAATCAGCCCCAGCATTTT. Supplemented by reference TRBV18 and TRBJ1-5, the full variable domain reads NAGVMQNPRHLVRRRGQEARLRCSPMKGHSHVYWYRQLPEEGLKFMVYLQKENIIDESGMPKERFSAEFPKEGPSILRIQQVVRGDSAAYFCASSPSNSNQPQHFGDGTRLSIL.

V and J are TRBV21-1 and TRBJ2-5. TRBV21-1 is given as a pseudogene. The CDR3 consists of 12 residues. The chain's CDR3 is CASSKEGETQYF. The CDR3 DNA is TGTGCCAGCAGCAAAGAGGGCGAGACCCAGTACTTC.

The chain is built from TRBV11-2 and TRBJ1-1; D is perhaps TRBD1 (6 bases). Deletions cut 3 bases from V and 10 bases from J, with 15 bases between. Germline values: CDR1 SGHAT, CDR2 FQNNGV. The CDR3 loop spans 13 amino acids. CDR3 sequence reads: CASSFGEIGGAFF. DNA of the CDR3: TGTGCCAGCAGCTTTGGGGAGATAGGGGGAGCTTTCTTT.

The chain couples TRBV6-1 to TRBJ2-2; TRBD2 might be the D (5 bases). Germline-derived CDR1 and CDR2 are MNHNS and SASEGT. CDR3 length: 14 residues. The V and J ends lost 6 bases and 2 bases respectively, with 10 bases between them. As DNA, the CDR3 is TGTGCCAGCAGGAGGGAGTTAAACACCGGGGAGCTGTTTTTT. Its protein product is CASRRELNTGELFF.

The chain links TRBV30 to TRBJ2-7; TRBD1 aligns across 11 bases. V was clipped by 5 bases and J by 3 bases; unmatched bases: 9. This CDR3 has 15 amino acids. The germline V gene has CDR1 GTSNPN and CDR2 SVGIG (reference sequence). CDR3 nucleotide sequence: TGTGCCTGGGAGGGCTCGGGGACAGGGGGCTACGAGCAGTACTTC. Protein sequence: CAWEGSGTGGYEQYF.

CDR3 bases: TGTGCCAGCAGCTTAGACAGGGGCTACGAGCAGTACTTC. It yields the protein CASSLDRGYEQYF. The V call is TRBV7-3, the J call TRBJ2-7, with 8 bases matching TRBD1. Trimming at V came to 2 bases and at J to 3 bases, leaving 0 bases not matched to a gene. The length of the CDR3 is 13 residues. Germline CDR1 reads SGHTA; CDR2 reads FQGTGA.

This chain links TRBV11-2 with TRBJ1-5, with 7 nucleotides matching TRBD1. Germline trimming cut 2 bases from V and 5 bases from J; bases unmatched to any gene: 6. The CDR3 is made up of 15 amino acids. Germline loops: CDR1 SGHAT, CDR2 FQNNGV. The CDR3 DNA is TGTGCCAGCAGCTTATTGAGTCAGGGGGATCAGCCCCAGCATTTT. Amino acids: CASSLLSQGDQPQHF.

CDR3 nucleotides: TGTGCCAGCAGCTTGGGGACAGGGGCCCCCACAGATACGCAGTATTTT. As protein: CASSLGTGAPTDTQYF. The gene calls are TRBV11-1 and TRBJ2-3; 10 positions agree with TRBD1. The CDR3 length is 16 residues. The V segment lost 3 bases and the J segment 2 bases; nucleotides outside the gene matches: 5. Germline V lookup: CDR1 SGHAT, CDR2 FQDESV (reference sequence).

J is TRBJ2-5 and V is TRBV9; 9 bases agree with TRBD1. J gave up 4 bases and V 4 bases, and 8 bases lay outside the gene matches. Looked up from germline, CDR1 is SGDLS and CDR2 is YYNGEE. This CDR3 is 15 amino acids long. CDR3 in amino acids: CASSLMGTGTETQYF. CDR3 DNA: TGTGCCAGCAGCCTCATGGGGACAGGGACAGAGACCCAGTACTTC.

This clone came up many times. The rearrangement uses TRBV2 and TRBJ1-2; D not certain. CDR1 and CDR2 (germline): SNHLY, FYNNEI. The CDR3 is 12 residues long. The V end lost 2 bases, the J end lost 4 bases, and 5 bases lay between the germline ends. CDR3 residues: CASSERGYGYTF. The CDR3 bases are TGTGCCAGCAGTGAACGGGGCTATGGCTACACCTTC.

This rearrangement joins TRBV27 to TRBJ1-1; D is uncertain. The CDR3 runs 13 residues. Germline loops: CDR1 MNHEY, CDR2 SMNVEV (reference sequence). The V end was cut by 8 bases, the J end by 0 bases, with 10 bases between. CDR3 region: CASSGNMNTEAFF. The CDR3 nucleotides read TGTGCCAGCTCGGGCAACATGAACACTGAAGCTTTCTTT.

The chain uses TRBV13 and TRBJ2-3, with TRBD2 identical over 12 bases. The V gene end was trimmed by 5 bases and the J gene end by 0 bases; junction bases not matched to a gene: 3. This CDR3 contains 16 residues. Germline CDR1 and CDR2: PRHDT and FYEKMQ (reference sequence). The CDR3 sequence: CASSGGTSGSTDTQYF. The CDR3 DNA reads TGTGCCAGCAGCGGGGGGACTAGCGGGAGCACAGATACGCAGTATTTT.

The rearrangement joins TRBV9 to TRBJ1-1, with 7 nucleotides matching TRBD1. Unmatched junction bases numbered 5, after V lost 2 bases and J lost 1 base. Germline V CDR1 and CDR2: SGDLS, YYNGEE. This CDR3 has 15 amino acids. DNA for the CDR3: TGTGCCAGCAGCGTGACAGGGTCGGGGAACACTGAAGCTTTCTTT. Protein product: CASSVTGSGNTEAFF. The full variable domain, in which reference TRBV9 and TRBJ1-1 provide the parts outside the CDR3, is DSGVTQTPKHLITATGQRVTLRCSPRSGDLSVYWYQQSLDQGLQFLIQYYNGEERAKGNILERFSAQQFPDLHSELNLSSLELGDSALYFCASSVTGSGNTEAFFGQGTRLTVV.

This chain connects TRBV4-3 to TRBJ2-6, with 9 bases lining up with TRBD1. V shed 4 bases and J 0 bases; nucleotides not matched to a gene: 4. The germline V gene encodes CDR1 LGHNA and CDR2 YSLEER. This CDR3 is 17 amino acids long. This CDR3 is CASSLGQGTSGANVLTF. CDR3 coding DNA: TGCGCCAGCAGCCTCGGACAGGGGACCTCTGGGGCCAACGTCCTGACTTTC.

This clone was recorded only once. CDR3 protein: CASSLMVGQLGGELFF. In DNA, the CDR3 is TGCGCCAGCAGCTTGATGGTAGGCCAGCTTGGCGGGGAGCTGTTTTTT. V gene TRBV5-1 combines with J gene TRBJ2-2; D unresolved. V gave up 1 base and J gave up 7 bases, with 17 bases separating them. This CDR3 has 16 amino acids. The germline V gene has CDR1 SGHRS and CDR2 YFSETQ.

This clone occurred a few times. This chain connects TRBV5-1 to TRBJ1-4; D possibly corresponds to TRBD1 (5 bases). Germline lookup yields CDR1 SGHRS and CDR2 YFSETQ. V lost 4 bases and J lost 8, with 21 bases in between. The CDR3 is 16 residues long. The CDR3 is CASSPLGGPKGEKLFF. The CDR3 DNA is TGCGCCAGCAGCCCCCTGGGAGGGCCGAAGGGGGAAAAACTGTTTTTT.

J is TRBJ2-2 and V is TRBV11-3; possible D gene TRBD1, 5 bases. Germline loops: CDR1 SGHNT, CDR2 YENEEA. This CDR3 spans 17 amino acids. The V end was cut by 0 bases, the J end by 0 bases, with 11 bases between. The CDR3 nucleotides read TGTGCCAGCAGCTTAGATGGTTGGACAACGAACACCGGGGAGCTGTTTTTT. It specifies CASSLDGWTTNTGELFF.